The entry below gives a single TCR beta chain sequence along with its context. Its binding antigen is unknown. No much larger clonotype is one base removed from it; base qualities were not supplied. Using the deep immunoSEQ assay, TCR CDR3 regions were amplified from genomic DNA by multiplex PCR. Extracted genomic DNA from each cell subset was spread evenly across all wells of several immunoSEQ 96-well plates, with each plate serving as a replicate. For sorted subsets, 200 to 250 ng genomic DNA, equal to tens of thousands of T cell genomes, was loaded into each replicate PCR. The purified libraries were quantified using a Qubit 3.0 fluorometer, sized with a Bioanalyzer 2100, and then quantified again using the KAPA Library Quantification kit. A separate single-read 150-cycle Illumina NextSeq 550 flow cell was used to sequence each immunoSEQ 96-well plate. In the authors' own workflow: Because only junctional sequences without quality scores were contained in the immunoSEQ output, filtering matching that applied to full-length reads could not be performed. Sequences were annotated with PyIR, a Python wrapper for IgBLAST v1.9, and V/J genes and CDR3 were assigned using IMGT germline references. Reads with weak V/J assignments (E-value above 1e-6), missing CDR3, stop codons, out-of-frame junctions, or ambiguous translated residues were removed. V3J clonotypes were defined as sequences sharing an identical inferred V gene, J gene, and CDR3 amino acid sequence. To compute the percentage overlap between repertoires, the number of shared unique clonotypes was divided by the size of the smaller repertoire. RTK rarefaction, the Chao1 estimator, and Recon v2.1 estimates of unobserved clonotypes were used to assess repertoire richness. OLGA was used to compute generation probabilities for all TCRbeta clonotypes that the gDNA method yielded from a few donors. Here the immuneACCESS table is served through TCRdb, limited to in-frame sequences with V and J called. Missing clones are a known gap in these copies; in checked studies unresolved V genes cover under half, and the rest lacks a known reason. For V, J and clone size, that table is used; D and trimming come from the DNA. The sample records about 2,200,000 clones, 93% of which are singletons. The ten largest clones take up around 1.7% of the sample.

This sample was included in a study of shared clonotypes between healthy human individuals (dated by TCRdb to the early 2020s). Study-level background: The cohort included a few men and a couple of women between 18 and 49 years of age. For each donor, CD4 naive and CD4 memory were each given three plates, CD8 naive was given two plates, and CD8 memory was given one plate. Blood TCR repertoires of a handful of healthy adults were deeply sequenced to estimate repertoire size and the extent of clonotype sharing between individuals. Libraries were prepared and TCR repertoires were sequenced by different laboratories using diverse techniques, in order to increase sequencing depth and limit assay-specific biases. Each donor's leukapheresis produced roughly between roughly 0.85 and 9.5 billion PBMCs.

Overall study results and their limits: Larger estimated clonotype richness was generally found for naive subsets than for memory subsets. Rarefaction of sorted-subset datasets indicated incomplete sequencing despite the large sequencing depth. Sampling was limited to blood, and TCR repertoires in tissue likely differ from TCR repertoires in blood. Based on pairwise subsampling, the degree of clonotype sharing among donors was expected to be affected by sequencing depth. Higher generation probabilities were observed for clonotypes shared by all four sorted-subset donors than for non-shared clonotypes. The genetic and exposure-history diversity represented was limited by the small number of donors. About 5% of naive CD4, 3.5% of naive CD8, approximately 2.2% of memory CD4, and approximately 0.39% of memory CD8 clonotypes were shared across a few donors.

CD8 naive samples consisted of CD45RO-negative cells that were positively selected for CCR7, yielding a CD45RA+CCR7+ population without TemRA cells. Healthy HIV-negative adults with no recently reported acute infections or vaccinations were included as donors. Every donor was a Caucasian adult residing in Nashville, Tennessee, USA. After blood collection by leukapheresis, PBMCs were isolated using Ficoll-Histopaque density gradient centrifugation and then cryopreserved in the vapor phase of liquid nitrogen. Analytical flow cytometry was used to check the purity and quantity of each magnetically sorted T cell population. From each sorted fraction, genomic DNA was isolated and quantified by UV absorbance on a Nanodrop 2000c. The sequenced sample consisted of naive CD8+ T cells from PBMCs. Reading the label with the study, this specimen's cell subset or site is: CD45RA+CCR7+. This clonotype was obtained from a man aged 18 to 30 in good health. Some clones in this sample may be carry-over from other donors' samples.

Here the CDR3 is given as CASSRTGGSYNEQFF. The DNA sequence reads TGTGCCAGCAGCCGGACGGGAGGCTCCTACAATGAGCAGTTCTTC. The rearranged chain carries TRBV7-8 and TRBJ2-1; 7 bases in the middle match TRBD2. Via the germline V gene, CDR1 is SGHVS and CDR2 FQNEAQ. Germline trimming: 5 bases from V, 0 bases from J; junction bases outside gene matches: 4. Reading from cysteine to phenylalanine, the CDR3 counts 15 amino acids. Only the CDR3 DNA stays, 45 bases, in frame from base 1.